This T cell receptor (beta chain) was found in a study of T cells expressing NK-cell markers. TCR beta cDNA was made by 5'RACE template switching with UMIs. Reanalyzing the 5' RACE reads, TCRdb keeps one entry per CDR3 protein, without DNA. Its table records about 550,000 distinct CDR3 sequences. The germline CDR1 and CDR2 sequences are MGHDK and SYGVNS. CDR3 length: 14 residues. Sequencing input: blood T cells: a sorted CD56 or NKG2C T cell subset, CD4+ or CD8+ T cells, or bulk PBMC T cells (not recorded which). The chain carries TRBV25-1 and TRBJ2-1; TCRdb designates TRBD2, a call that cannot be tested without DNA. The sequence was obtained from a man between 18 and 29 years old in good health. CDR3 amino acids: CASSEGLGAPELFF.